Shown below are 5 T cell receptor beta chains from a single sample sequenced in a study of Ad26.COV2.S vaccination and SARS-CoV-2 variants (dated by TCRdb to 2020 to 2023). To prepare the library, the immunoSEQ multiplex PCR assay was applied. TCRdb provides this immuneACCESS table in a form limited to in-frame rearrangements. Some clones are lacking; in checked studies, under half of them reflect an unresolved V gene, and why the rest are absent is not known. For this sample there are hundreds of thousands of clones; around nine tenths appear just once. The ten largest make up 12% of the sample. This sample's treatment or condition label indicates: roughly 18 received Ad26.COV2.S at low or high dose, single or two shots; roughly five received placebo; per-sample allocation not given. For vaccine and placebo recipients, the sequenced repertoires came from samples collected on day 63 after the first injection.

The sequencing here drew on peripheral blood, taken in a trial of Ad26.COV2.S vaccine versus placebo. These receptors all stem from a person aged 18 to 65 who received the Ad26.COV2.S COVID-19 vaccine or a placebo.

As for this clone: The junction does not match germline at one end; this may be a read error. This chain uses TRBV25-1 with TRBJ2-1, with TRBD2 as a possible D gene (5 bases). CDR1 is MGHDK and CDR2 is SYGVNS in the germline V gene. The length of the CDR3 is 15 residues. DNA for the CDR3: TGTGCCAGCAGTGAATATGGCCCCCTTAGCGCCCAGGCGCTCTTC. This codes for CASSEYGPLSAQALF. Full variable domain (missing parts from reference TRBV25-1 and TRBJ2-1): EADIYQTPRYLVIGTGKKITLECSQTMGHDKMYWYQQDPGMELHLIHYSYGVNSTEKGDLSSESTVSRIRTEHFPLTLESARPSHTSQYLCASSEYGPLSAQALFGPGTRLTVL.

This clone was counted once. The CDR3 sequence: CASSPVPIPANVLTF. The CDR3 coding sequence is TGTGCCAGCAGCCCCGTTCCGATCCCGGCCAACGTCCTGACTTTC. This chain joins TRBV5-5 and TRBJ2-6; D is unresolved. The V and J ends lost 4 bases and 6 bases respectively, with 14 bases between them. From germline, CDR1 is SGHKS and CDR2 YYEKEE (reference sequence). The CDR3 has 15 amino acids. The variable domain in full, completed from reference TRBV5-5 and TRBJ2-6, reads DAGVTQSPTHLIKTRGQQVTLRCSPISGHKSVSWYQQVLGQGPQFIFQYYEKEERGRGNFPDRFSARQFPNYSSELNVNALLLGDSALYLCASSPVPIPANVLTFGAGSRLTVL.

The chain couples TRBV6-6 to TRBJ2-1, with TRBD2 matching over 9 bases. The CDR3 is made up of 15 amino acids. Germline trimming cut 1 base from V and 7 bases from J; bases unmatched to any gene: 5. The germline gives CDR1 MNHNY, CDR2 SVGAGI (reference sequence). The CDR3 is CASSYLAGDQNEQFF. CDR3 DNA: TGTGCCAGCAGTTACTTAGCGGGAGATCAAAATGAGCAGTTCTTC.

The chain combines TRBV18 with TRBJ2-3, with 8 bases matching TRBD2. The CDR3 length is 16 residues. Germline values: CDR1 KGHSH, CDR2 LQKENI. J was trimmed by 0 bases and V by 3 bases; bases with no gene match: 5. CDR3 region: CASSPVAGRSTDTQYF. CDR3 in DNA: TGTGCCAGCTCACCTGTAGCGGGGCGTAGCACAGATACGCAGTATTTT.

J is TRBJ2-1 and V is TRBV10-2; TRBD2 aligns across 7 bases. The CDR3 extends over 14 amino acids. The trim removed 1 base at V and 7 bases at J, leaving 4 bases unmatched. Germline V gives CDR1 WSHSY, CDR2 SAAADI. The CDR3 region is CASSEWEGLNEQFF. The CDR3 DNA sequence: TGCGCCAGCAGTGAGTGGGAGGGCCTAAATGAGCAGTTCTTC.